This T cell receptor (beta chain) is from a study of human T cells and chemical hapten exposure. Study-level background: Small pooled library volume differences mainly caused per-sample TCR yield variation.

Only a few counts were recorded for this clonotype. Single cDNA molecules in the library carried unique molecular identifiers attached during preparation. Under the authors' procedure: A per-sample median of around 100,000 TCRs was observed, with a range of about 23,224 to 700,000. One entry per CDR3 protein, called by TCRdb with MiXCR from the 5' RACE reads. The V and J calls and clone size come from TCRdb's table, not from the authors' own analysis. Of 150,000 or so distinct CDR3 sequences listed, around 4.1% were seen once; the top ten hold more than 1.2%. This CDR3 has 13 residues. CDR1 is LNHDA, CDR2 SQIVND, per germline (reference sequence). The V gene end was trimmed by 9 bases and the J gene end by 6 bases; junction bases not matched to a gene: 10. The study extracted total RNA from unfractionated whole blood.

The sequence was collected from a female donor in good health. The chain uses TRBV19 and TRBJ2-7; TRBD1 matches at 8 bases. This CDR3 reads CASGTGGSLEQYF. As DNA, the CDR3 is TGTGCCAGCGGGACAGGAGGCTCTCTCGAGCAGTACTTC.